This TCR beta chain was identified during a study of blood T cells in healthy people across ages (dated by TCRdb to 2014 to 2015). About the full investigation: Template switching captured roughly one uniquely barcoded TCR beta cDNA molecule per two T cells in model experiments. To avoid experimental bias, donors of different ages were distributed randomly across sequencing lanes. The study analyzed two additional independent replicas of 1 million unique cDNA reads from the same blood draw for two donors, one aged 18 to 29 and one aged 80 or older. To track age-related changes in TCR beta repertoire diversity, the study relied on deep sequencing normalized with unique cDNA molecular identifiers. The donors were split into four age groups: young (average about 15 years), middle-aged (around 37), aged (over 55) and long-lived (roughly 80). Study-wide conclusions, independent of this receptor: Observed TCR beta diversity per million T cells fell roughly linearly with age, and a significant reduction was already apparent by age roughly 41. Conclusive comparison of naive and antigen-experienced compartments was prevented by the profiling of bulk unsorted PBMCs. The CMV infection status of donors was not known, potentially confounding age-related changes in expanded clonotypes. The long-lived group showed more naive CD4+ T cells, fewer expanded clones and increased TCR diversity than the aged group, suggesting age selection. There was a strong correlation between observed TCR beta diversity and the percentage of naive T cells measured by flow cytometry. Total diversity estimates from one million sequenced T cells were considered lower bounds and underestimates.

The donors were roughly 39 Caucasian individuals from Russia, aged roughly 6 to 100 years, who were systemically healthy. Around 10 milliliters of peripheral blood were drawn from each donor into EDTA-treated Vacutainer tubes. Ficoll-Paque density-gradient centrifugation was used to isolate PBMCs, with at least 6.5 million obtained per sample. Total RNA, at least 6 micrograms per sample, was extracted from PBMCs with Trizol reagent. Naive CD45RAhigh/CD27high T cell percentages were measured by flow cytometry on a PBMC aliquot from every donor. The receptor library was made with 5' RACE. Sequencing was performed on an Illumina HiSeq 2500. The second PCR ran for about 7 to 11 cycles and used a J-beta primer mix along with a sample-barcoded 5' primer. Each TCR beta cDNA molecule received a unique molecular identifier from a template-switch 5' adaptor carrying 12 random nucleotides. Each sample yielded at least 2.5 million CDR3-containing paired-end reads. First-strand cDNA synthesis was performed from all RNA using the Mint cDNA synthesis kit, with priming by a TRBC-specific oligonucleotide. Following uracil-DNA glycosylase treatment, all cDNA underwent a first 18-cycle PCR with the universal primers M1SS and BC2_uni_R. In the authors' own workflow: For normalization, 1 million high-quality reads, each with a distinct molecular identifier, were randomly selected from each sample. Instead of being binned into consensus sequences, reads with shared molecular identifiers were discarded. CDR3 identification, clonotype clustering and error correction used MiTCR with a Q25 quality threshold and the strictest error-elimination algorithm. A nonparametric unseen species model using Euler transformation provided a lower-bound estimate of total TCR beta diversity. Starting from the raw public reads, TCRdb applied fastp trimming at Q25, assembled clones with MiXCR and retained in-frame beta chains. Rows are combined by CDR3 protein, so each entry shows the most common genes and DNA. TCRdb assigned the V and J calls; the authors' analysis was not used. This sample gives 600,000 or so distinct CDR3 sequences in total; around 21% of them show up just once. The top ten hold around 3.4% of the sample.

This clonotype was observed a handful of times. No antigen is known for it. The record has no base qualities; no much larger clone is one base away. The sequencing input was blood. This TCR derives from a man in his 70s in good health.

The CDR3 is CASSWEPTNEKLFF. The sequenced DNA: TGCGCCAGCAGCTGGGAGCCAACTAATGAAAAACTGTTTTTT. The chain is made from TRBV5-1 and TRBJ1-4; no D gene call is confident. V loses 3 bases, J loses 0 bases, and the germline ends lie 6 bases apart. Per the germline V gene, SGHRS is the CDR1 and YFSETQ is the CDR2. The cysteine opens and the phenylalanine closes a CDR3 of 14 amino acids. The kept DNA is CDR3 alone, 42 bases in frame from the first base. With the portions outside the CDR3 filled from the reference TRBV5-1 and TRBJ1-4 genes, the complete variable region becomes KAGVTQTPRYLIKTRGQQVTLSCSPISGHRSVSWYQQTPGQGLQFLFEYFSETQRNKGNFPGRFSGRQFSNSRSEMNVSTLELGDSALYLCASSWEPTNEKLFFGSGTQLSVL.